The following is a T cell receptor (beta chain) sequence with its context. Its antigen is unidentified. The data belong to a study of T cell repertoires in cytomegalovirus infection. Study overall: It can be stated that public TCR beta signatures indicated CMV infection as well as a matching HLA type.

The CDR3 runs 15 residues. CDR1 is SEHNR, CDR2 FQNEAQ, per germline (reference sequence). V dropped 4 bases and J dropped 7; count of bases not matched to a gene: 12. The study, taken as a whole, reports: Adding up the frequency of public TCR beta families identified people who carried CMV plus the relevant HLA. Within the response measured ex vivo, HLA-C-restricted CMV-specific TCR beta clonotypes were dominant.

TCRdb recomputed calls from the reads with MiXCR, one row per CDR3 protein. The repertoire holds about 180,000 distinct CDR3 sequences, with 17% as singletons. Sequenced input: CD8+ T cells from PBMCs. The origin of this receptor is a human donor in good health (CMV status not recorded). Some clones in this sample may be carry-over from other donors' samples. The chain combines TRBV7-9 with TRBJ1-1, with TRBD1 matching over 7 bases. The CDR3 sequence is CASSSFRGPSIEAFF. Written as DNA, the CDR3 is TGTGCCAGCAGCTCGTTTAGGGGGCCAAGTATTGAAGCTTTCTTT.